In this sample, the clone carrying this T cell receptor (beta chain) turned up once. The sample comes from a study of blood T cell repertoires in COVID-19. Study information: Sources were T cells, B-cell-depleted T cells, or PBMCs; the material itself was cDNA or gDNA.

In the study's own analysis: By means of reference gene primer amplification, nucleated cell counts were estimated. TCRdb's copy holds only in-frame clones and misses some; the assay was immunoSEQ multiplex PCR. D and trimming were read from the DNA, whereas the V and J calls and clone size are those reported in that table. This table has 180,000 or so clones, 82% appearing once. The clonotype comes from a woman aged 65 to 85 with acute or convalescent COVID-19. Sequenced material: peripheral blood.

CDR3 region: CASSLETQGSSGYTF. Written as DNA, the CDR3 is TGCGCCAGCAGCTTGGAAACGCAGGGGAGCAGCGGCTACACCTTC. The gene calls are TRBV5-1 and TRBJ1-2; possible D gene TRBD1, 6 bases. Germline-derived CDR1 and CDR2 are SGHRS and YFSETQ. The CDR3 is 15 residues long. Trimming pared 0 bases from V and 8 bases from J, leaving 17 bases between.